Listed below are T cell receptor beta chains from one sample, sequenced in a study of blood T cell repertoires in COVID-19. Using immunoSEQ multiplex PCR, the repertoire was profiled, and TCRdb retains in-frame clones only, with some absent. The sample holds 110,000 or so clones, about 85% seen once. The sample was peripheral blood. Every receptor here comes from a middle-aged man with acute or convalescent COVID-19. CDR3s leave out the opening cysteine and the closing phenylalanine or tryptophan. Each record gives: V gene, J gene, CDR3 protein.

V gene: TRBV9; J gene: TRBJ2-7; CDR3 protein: ASSVEEGQGAYEQY
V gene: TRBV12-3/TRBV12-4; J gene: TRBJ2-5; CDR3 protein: ASNTDRGETQY
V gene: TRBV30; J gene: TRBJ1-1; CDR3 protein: ASRQGKGNTEAF
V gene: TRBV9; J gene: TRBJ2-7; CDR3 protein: ASSPTGQGLYEQY
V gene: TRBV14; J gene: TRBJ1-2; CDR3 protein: ASTPPGFGYT
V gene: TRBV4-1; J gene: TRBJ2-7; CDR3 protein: ASSQDRGYEQY
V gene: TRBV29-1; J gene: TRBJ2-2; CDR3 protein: SVDPGQHTGELF
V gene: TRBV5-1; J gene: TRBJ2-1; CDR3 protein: ASSDGPLSYNEQF
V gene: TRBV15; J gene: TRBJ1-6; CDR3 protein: ATSRDSPGRSPLH
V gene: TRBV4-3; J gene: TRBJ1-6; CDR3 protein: ASSQIRDSPTLH
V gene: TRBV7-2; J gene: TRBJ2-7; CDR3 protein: ASSSPGTGGGEQY
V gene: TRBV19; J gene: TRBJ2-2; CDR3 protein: ASSPRWGQGLTGELF
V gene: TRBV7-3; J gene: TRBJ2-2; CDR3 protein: ASSPDRNTGELF
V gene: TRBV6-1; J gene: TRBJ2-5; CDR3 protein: ASSEKWGRETQY
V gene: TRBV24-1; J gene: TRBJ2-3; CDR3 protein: ATSDGGLAGITDTQY
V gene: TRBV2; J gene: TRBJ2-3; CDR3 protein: ASSAPGGGNTDTQY
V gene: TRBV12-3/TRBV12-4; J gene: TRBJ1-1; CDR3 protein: ASSFGQVTEAF
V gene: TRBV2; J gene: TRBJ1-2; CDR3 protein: ASTPRGSPNYGYT
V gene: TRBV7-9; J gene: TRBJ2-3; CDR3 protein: ASSLGWNGRADTQY
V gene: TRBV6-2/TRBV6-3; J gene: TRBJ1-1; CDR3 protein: ASSYGGSNTEAF
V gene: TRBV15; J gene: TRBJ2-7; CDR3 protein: ATSRVDRSAEQY
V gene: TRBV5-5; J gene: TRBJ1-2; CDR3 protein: ASSSGADRANYGYT
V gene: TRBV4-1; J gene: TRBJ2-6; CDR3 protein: ARSRREFGASSGANVLT
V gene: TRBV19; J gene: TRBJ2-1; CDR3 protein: ASSIKGQIYNEQF
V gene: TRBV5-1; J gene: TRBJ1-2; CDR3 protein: ASSLERDSFFPTNYGYT
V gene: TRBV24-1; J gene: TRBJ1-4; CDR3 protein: ATSALGVELF
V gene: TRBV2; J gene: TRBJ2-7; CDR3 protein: ASRSGLAGPYEQY
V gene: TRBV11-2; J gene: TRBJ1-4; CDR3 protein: ASSPGRRDRGSTNEKLF
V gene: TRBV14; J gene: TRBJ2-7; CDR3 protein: ASSQEAGGYYEQY
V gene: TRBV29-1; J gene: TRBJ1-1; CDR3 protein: SVLTGLAF
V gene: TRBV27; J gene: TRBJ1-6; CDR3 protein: ASSLVRGAPLH
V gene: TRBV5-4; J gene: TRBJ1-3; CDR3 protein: ASSNLLQGAGNTIY
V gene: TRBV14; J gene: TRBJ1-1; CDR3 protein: ASSHTSFEAF
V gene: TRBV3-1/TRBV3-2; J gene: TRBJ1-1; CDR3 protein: ASSLSTGVGGAF
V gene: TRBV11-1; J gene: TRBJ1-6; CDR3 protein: ASSSPQDWNSPLH
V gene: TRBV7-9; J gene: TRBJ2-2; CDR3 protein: ASSRTGNTGELF
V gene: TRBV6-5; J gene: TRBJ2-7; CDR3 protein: ASSYSDSRSSYEQY
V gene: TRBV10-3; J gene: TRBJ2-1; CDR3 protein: AISPHVGSSYNEQF
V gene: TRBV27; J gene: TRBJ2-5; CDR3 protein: ASSPRFSISQETQY
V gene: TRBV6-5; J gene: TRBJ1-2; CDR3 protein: ASSYSLGQVYGYT
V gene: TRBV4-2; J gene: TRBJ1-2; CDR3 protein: ASSQEVLGGRGNYGYT
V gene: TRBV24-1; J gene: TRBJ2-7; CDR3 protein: ATSDWPMYSYEQY
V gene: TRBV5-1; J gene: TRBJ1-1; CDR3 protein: ASSLASGGNTEAF
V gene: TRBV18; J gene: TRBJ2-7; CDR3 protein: ASSRAGSYEQY
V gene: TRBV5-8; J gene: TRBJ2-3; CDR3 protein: ASTHEGGVSTDTQY
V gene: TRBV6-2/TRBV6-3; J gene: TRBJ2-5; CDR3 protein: ASSYRLGAGQETQY
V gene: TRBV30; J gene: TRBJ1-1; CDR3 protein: AWKVALVRDTEAF
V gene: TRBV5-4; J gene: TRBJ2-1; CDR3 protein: ASSSQGGQGQF
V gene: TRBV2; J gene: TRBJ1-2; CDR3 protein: ASRGAGTGRGYT
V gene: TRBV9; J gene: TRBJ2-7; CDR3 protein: ASSPTLAGGPHEQY
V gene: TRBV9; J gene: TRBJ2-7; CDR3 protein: ASSVARFPYEQY
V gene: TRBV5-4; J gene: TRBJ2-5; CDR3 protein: ASSFGDTQETQY
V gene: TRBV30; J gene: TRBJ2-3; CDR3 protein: AWSVKGRTDTQY
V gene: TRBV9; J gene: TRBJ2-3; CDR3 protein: ASSAGTSGGAGTDTQY